The clone carrying this T cell receptor (beta chain) was seen just once. Its antigen is as yet unknown. This sample stems from a study of CD8+ T cells in alopecia areata. Reverse transcription of extracted RNA yielded cDNA, which provided the sequencing template. Using immunoSEQ multiplex PCR, the repertoire was profiled, and TCRdb retains in-frame clones only, with some absent. The sample yields hundreds of thousands of clones, 45% to 70% seen once. Stated treatment: oral pan-JAK inhibitor, 5-10 mg twice daily. PBMC-derived CD4+ and CD8+ T cells were sorted. Study results and limitations: On tofacitinib, scalp and blood still held many of the expanded lesional clones.

The V and J ends lost 5 bases and 4 bases respectively, with 14 bases between them. CDR1 and CDR2 from the germline V gene are MDHEN and SYDVKM. This CDR3 is built from 14 residues. The chain is built from TRBV28 and TRBJ1-2; D is undetermined. Here the sequenced sample was CD4+ T cells sorted from blood, taken around week 52, from a patient treated with tofacitinib. This clonotype originated in a human donor with alopecia areata. CDR3 sequence reads: CASSGLGRVYGYTF. The DNA for the CDR3 is TGTGCCAGCAGTGGGCTTGGGAGGGTCTATGGCTACACCTTC.